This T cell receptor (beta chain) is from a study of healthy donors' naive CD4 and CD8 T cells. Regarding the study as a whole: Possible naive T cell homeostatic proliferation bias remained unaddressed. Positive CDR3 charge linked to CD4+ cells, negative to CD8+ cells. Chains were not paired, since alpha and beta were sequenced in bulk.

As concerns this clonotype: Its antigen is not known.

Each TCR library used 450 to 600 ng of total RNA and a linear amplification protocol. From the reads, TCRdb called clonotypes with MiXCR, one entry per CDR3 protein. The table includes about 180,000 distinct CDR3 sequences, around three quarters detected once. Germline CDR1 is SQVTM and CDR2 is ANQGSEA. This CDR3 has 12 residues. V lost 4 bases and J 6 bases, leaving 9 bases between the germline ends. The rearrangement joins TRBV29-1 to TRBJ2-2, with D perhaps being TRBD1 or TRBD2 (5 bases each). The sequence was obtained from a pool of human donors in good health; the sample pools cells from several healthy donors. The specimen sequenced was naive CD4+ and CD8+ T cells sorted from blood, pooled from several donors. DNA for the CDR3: TGCAGCGTTGTCGAGGGGTCCGGGGAGCTGTTTTTT. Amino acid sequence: CSVVEGSGELFF.